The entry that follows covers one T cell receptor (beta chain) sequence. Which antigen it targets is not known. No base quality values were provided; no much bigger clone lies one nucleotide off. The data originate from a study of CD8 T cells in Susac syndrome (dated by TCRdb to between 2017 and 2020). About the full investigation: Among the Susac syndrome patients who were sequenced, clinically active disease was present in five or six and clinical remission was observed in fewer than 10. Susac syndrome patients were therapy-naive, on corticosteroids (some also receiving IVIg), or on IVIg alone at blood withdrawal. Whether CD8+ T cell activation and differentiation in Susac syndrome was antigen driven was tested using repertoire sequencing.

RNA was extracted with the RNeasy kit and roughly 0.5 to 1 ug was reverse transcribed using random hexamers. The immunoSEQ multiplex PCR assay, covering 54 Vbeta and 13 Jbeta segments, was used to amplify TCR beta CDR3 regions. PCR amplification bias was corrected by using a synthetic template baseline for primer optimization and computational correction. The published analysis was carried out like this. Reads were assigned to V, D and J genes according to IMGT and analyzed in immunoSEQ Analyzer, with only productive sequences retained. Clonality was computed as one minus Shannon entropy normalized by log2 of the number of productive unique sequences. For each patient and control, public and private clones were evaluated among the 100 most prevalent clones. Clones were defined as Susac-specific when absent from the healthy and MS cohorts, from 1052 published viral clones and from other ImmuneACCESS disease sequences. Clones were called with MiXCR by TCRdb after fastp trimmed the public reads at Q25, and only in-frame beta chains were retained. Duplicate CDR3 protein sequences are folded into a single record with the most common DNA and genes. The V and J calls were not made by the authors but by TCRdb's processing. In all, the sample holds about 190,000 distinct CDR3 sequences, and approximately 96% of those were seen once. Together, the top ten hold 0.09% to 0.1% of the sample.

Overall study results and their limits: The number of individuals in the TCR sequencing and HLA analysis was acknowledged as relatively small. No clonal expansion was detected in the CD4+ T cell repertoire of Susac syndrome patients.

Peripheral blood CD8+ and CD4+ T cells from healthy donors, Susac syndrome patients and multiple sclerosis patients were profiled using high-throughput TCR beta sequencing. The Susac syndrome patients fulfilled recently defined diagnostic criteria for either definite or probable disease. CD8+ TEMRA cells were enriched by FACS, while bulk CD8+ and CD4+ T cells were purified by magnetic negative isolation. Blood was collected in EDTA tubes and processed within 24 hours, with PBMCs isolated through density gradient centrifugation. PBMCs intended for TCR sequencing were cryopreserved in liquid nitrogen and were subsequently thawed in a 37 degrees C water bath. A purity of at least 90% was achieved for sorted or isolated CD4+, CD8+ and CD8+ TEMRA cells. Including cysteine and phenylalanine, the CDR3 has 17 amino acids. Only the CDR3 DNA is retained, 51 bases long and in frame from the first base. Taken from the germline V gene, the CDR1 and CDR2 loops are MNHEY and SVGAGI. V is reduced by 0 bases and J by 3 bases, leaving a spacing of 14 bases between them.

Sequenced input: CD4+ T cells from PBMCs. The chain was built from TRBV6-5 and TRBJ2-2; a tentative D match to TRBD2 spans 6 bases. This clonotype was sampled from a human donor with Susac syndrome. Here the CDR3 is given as CASSYSLGEVHTGELFF. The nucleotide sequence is TGTGCCAGCAGTTACTCGCTAGGGGAGGTTCACACCGGGGAGCTGTTTTTT.